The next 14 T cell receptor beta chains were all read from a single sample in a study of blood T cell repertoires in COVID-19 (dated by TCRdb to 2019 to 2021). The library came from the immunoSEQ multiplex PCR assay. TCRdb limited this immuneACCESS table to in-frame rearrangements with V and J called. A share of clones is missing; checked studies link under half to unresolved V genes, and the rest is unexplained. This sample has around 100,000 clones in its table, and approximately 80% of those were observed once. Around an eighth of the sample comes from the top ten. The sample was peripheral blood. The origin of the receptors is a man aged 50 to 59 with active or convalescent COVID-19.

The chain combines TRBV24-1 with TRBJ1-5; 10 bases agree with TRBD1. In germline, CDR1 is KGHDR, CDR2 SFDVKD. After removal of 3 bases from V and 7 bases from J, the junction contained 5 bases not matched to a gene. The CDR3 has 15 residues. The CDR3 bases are TGTGCCACCAGTGATCCCGGGACAGGGGACCAGCCCCAGCATTTT. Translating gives CATSDPGTGDQPQHF.

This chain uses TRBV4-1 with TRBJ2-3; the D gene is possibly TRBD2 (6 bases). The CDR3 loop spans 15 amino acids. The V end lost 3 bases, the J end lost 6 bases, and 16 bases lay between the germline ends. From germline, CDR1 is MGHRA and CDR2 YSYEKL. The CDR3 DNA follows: TGCGCCAGCAGCCAGGACGGGACTCCCCGGGATACGCAGTATTTT. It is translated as CASSQDGTPRDTQYF.

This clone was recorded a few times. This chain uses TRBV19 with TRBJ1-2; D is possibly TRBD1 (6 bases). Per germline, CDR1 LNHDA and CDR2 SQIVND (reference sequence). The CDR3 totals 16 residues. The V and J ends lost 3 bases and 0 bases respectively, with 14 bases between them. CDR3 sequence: CASSMTRTDPNYGYTF. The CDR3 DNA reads TGTGCCAGTAGTATGACTCGGACAGATCCTAACTATGGCTACACCTTC.

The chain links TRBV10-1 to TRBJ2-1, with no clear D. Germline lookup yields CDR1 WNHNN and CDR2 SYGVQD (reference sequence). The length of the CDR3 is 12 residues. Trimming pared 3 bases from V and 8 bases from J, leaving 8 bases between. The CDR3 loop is CASSDDGDEQFF. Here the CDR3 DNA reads TGCGCCAGCAGTGATGATGGAGATGAGCAGTTCTTC.

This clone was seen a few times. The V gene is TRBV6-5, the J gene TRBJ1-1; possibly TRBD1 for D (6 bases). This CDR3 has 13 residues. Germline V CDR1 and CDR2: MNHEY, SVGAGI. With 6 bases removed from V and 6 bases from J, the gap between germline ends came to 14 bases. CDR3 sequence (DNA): TGTGCCAGCAGCGTTACAGGGACGGCTGAAGCTTTCTTT. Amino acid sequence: CASSVTGTAEAFF.

Here the CDR3 reads CAWSSRNNQPQHF. Here the CDR3 DNA reads TGTGCCTGGAGTTCCAGAAACAATCAGCCCCAGCATTTT. The V and J genes are TRBV30 and TRBJ1-5; D is unclear. Germline assignment: CDR1 GTSNPN and CDR2 SVGIG (reference sequence). The CDR3 consists of 13 residues. V was shortened by 2 bases and J by 3 bases, with 8 bases between the two germline ends.

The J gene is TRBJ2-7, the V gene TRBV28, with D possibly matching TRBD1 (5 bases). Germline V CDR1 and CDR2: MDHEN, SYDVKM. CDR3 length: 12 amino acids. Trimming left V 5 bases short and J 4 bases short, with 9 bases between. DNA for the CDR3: TGTGCCAGCAGTAGGGGAAGTTACGAGCAGTACTTC. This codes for CASSRGSYEQYF.

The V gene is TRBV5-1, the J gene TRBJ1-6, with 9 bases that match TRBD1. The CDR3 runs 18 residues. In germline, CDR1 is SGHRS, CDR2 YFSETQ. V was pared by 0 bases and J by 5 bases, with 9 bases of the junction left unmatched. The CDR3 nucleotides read TGCGCCAGCAGCTTGGAGGACAGGGGTCTTAGCCATAATTCACCCCTCCACTTT. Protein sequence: CASSLEDRGLSHNSPLHF.

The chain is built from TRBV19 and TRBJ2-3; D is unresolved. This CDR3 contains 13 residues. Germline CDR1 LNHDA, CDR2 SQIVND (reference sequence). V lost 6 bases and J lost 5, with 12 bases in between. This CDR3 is CASSGEAEDTQYF. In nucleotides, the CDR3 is TGTGCCAGTAGCGGAGAAGCCGAAGATACGCAGTATTTT.

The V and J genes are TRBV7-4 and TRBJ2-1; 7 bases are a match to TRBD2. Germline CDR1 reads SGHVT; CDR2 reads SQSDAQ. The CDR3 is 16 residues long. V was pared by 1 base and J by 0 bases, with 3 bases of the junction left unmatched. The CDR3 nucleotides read TGTGCCAGCAGCTTAGTAGGCGGGAGCTCCTACAATGAGCAGTTCTTC. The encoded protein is CASSLVGGSSYNEQFF.

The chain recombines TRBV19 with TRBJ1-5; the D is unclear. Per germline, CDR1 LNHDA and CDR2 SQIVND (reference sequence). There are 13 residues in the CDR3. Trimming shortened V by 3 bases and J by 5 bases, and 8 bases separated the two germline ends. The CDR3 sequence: CASSILSDQPQHF. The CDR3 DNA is TGTGCCAGTAGTATTTTGTCGGATCAGCCCCAGCATTTT. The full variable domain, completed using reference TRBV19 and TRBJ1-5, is DGGITQSPKYLFRKEGQNVTLSCEQNLNHDAMYWYRQDPGQGLRLIYYSQIVNDFQKGDIAEGYSVSREKKESFPLTVTSAQKNPTAFYLCASSILSDQPQHFGDGTRLSIL.

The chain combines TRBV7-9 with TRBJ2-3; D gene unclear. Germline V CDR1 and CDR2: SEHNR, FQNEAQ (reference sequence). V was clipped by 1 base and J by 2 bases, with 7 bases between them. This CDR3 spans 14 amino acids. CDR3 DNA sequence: TGTGCCAGCAGCTTAGGCCACTACACAGATACGCAGTATTTT. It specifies CASSLGHYTDTQYF.

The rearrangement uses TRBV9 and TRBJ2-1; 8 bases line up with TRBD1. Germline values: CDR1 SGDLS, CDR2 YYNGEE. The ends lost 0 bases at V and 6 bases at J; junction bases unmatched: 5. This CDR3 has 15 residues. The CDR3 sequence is CASSVGDRIVNEQFF. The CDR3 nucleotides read TGTGCCAGCAGCGTAGGGGACAGGATAGTCAATGAGCAGTTCTTC.

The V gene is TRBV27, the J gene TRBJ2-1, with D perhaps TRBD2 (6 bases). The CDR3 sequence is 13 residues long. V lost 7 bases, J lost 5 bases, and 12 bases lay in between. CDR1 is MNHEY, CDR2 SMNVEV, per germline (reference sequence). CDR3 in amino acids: CASKRLENNEQFF. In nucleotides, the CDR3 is TGTGCCAGCAAGAGACTAGAGAACAATGAGCAGTTCTTC.